The 7 T cell receptor beta chains given below trace back to one sample, sequenced in a study of T-cell reconstitution after alpha-beta-depleted transplantation in children. It was with unique molecular identifiers that the TCRbeta library was prepared. A single record per CDR3 protein comes from TCRdb applying MiXCR to the PCR reads. The sample holds some 500,000 distinct CDR3 sequences, around 20% seen once. The source was PBMCs from the stem cell graft donor, collected from the stem cell graft. The receptor set was obtained from a human donor who donated a stem cell graft to a child with acute lymphoblastic leukemia.

The CDR3 protein is CASSPWTGPRGETQYF. DNA of the CDR3: TGTGCCAGCAGTCCATGGACAGGGCCCAGGGGAGAGACCCAGTACTTC. The V and J genes are TRBV12-3 or TRBV12-4 and TRBJ2-5; TRBD1 aligns across 8 bases. The CDR3 is 16 amino acids. The ends lost 5 bases at V and 4 bases at J; junction bases unmatched: 12.

This clonotype showed up many times. This sequence joins TRBV27 and TRBJ2-2; D ambiguous. Germline assignment: CDR1 MNHEY and CDR2 SMNVEV (reference sequence). Trimming took off 3 bases at V and 8 bases at J, with 7 bases between the two ends. CDR3 length equals 12 residues. The chain's CDR3 is CASSLRAGELFF. DNA of the CDR3: TGTGCCAGCAGTTTGAGAGCTGGGGAGCTGTTTTTT.

In its sample, this clonotype was seen a few times. The CDR3 is CASSLLFEAFF. CDR3 DNA: TGTGCCAGCAGCTTGCTCTTTGAAGCTTTCTTT. This sequence joins TRBV5-5 and TRBJ1-1; D unresolved. Germline values: CDR1 SGHKS, CDR2 YYEKEE (reference sequence). This CDR3 comprises 11 residues. V was cut by 1 base and J by 7 bases, with 5 bases left in between.

This chain connects TRBV18 to TRBJ2-2; D could derive from TRBD1 or TRBD2 (5 bases each). V was trimmed by 6 bases and J by 6 bases, leaving 14 bases between them. The CDR3 runs 14 residues. Germline V CDR1 and CDR2: KGHSH, LQKENI. The CDR3 DNA follows: TGTGCCAGCTCTCAGCAGGGAGCCGCCGGGGAGCTGTTTTTT. Its protein is CASSQQGAAGELFF.

The chain carries TRBV12-3 or TRBV12-4 and TRBJ2-7; D gene ambiguous. V lost 8 bases, J lost 3 bases, and 8 bases lay in between. The CDR3 loop spans 11 amino acids. Here the CDR3 reads CASANHYEQYF. CDR3 sequence (DNA): TGTGCCAGCGCAAACCACTACGAGCAGTACTTC.

The chain joins TRBV10-3 to TRBJ2-1; 9 bases match TRBD2. The CDR3 is 17 amino acids. The germline CDR1 and CDR2 sequences are ENHRY and SYGVKD. The V gene end was trimmed by 3 bases and the J gene end by 2 bases; junction bases not matched to a gene: 8. The DNA for the CDR3 is TGTGCCATCAGTGATTTCGGACTAGCGTTTACCTACAATGAGCAGTTCTTC. As protein: CAISDFGLAFTYNEQFF.

This clonotype came up a few times. The rearrangement uses TRBV11-2 and TRBJ2-3; 8 bases are a match to TRBD2. J lost 6 bases, V lost 2 bases, and 7 bases had no gene match. Germline V lookup: CDR1 SGHAT, CDR2 FQNNGV. The CDR3 is 15 residues long. The CDR3 sequence: CASSLSGSSGDTQYF. The CDR3 bases are TGTGCCAGCAGCTTAAGCGGGAGCAGCGGGGATACGCAGTATTTT.